The present entry profiles one T cell receptor beta chain with its context. What this receptor recognizes is not known. No base quality values were provided; no much bigger clone lies one nucleotide off. Hyperthyroidism patients were aged 18 to 65 years and newly diagnosed, with disease duration of less than 2 months. Exclusion was applied to patients with uncontrolled infections, other autoimmune diseases, pregnancy or lactation. Diagnoses were based on clinical symptoms, serum thyroxine and TRAb, thyroid ultrasound and orbital computed tomography. For progressor patients, blood was drawn at the first diagnosis of hyperthyroidism, before any ophthalmopathy symptoms had appeared. PBMCs were separated from roughly 9.3 ml of fresh peripheral blood using Ficoll-Paque density gradient centrifugation. Progressor patients were defined as those initially diagnosed with Graves' hyperthyroidism in whom ophthalmopathy developed during follow-up. Total RNA was extracted using Trizol reagent, and RNA quality was assessed on an Agilent 2100 Bioanalyzer.

The sample comes from a study of T cells in Graves' hyperthyroidism and ophthalmopathy (dated by TCRdb to about 2019). As for the study more broadly: Peripheral blood samples were taken at initial diagnosis, before any treatment was given. To identify TCR V-J signatures that set the groups apart, the researchers used a discovery cohort of 90 to 100 patients, made up of roughly 45 with Graves' ophthalmopathy and 55 to 65 with stable Graves' hyperthyroidism. An independent validation cohort of around 19 hyperthyroidism patients and 17 patients who later progressed to ophthalmopathy tested prospective prediction of ophthalmopathy. The 75 to 100 discovery patients were divided at random into training and test sets in a 7:3 ratio. In addition, the study compared T-cell repertoires in thyroid tissue and in blood from roughly 6 Graves' hyperthyroidism patients. After blood sampling, hyperthyroidism patients were treated with methimazole at a starting dose of 30 mg daily, and ophthalmopathy patients were treated with high-dose intravenous methylprednisolone. The paper reports TCR Vbeta CDR3 sequencing of more than 120 peripheral blood samples: around 45 ophthalmopathy, under 80 hyperthyroidism and around 17 progressor patients. The study at large found these results: During validation, the model predicted progression to ophthalmopathy a median of about 6.3 months ahead of onset, with around 70% sensitivity and under 85% specificity. A 13 V-J signature model separated ophthalmopathy from stable hyperthyroidism, with nearly 90% sensitivity and about 81% specificity in cross-validation and 80%/75% in testing. Most expanded thyroid clonotypes (frequency above 0.001) were also detected in blood, suggesting blood repertoires may reflect thyroid immune responses. No statistical method was used to fix the sample size in advance, and group allocation was not hidden from the investigators.

The germline V end is reduced by 3 bases and the J end by 4 bases; junction bases left unmatched: 5. Looking up the germline V gene yields CDR1 LGHNA and CDR2 YSLEER. The CDR3 measures 15 amino acids from cysteine to phenylalanine. Just CDR3 DNA is preserved here, 45 bases in frame from base 1. TCR beta CDR3 regions were amplified from RNA transcripts. The first round of RT-PCR for the TCR CDR3 was performed with the HTBI primer set and the Qiagen OneStep RT-PCR kit. A second multiplex PCR round built the libraries, followed by size selection and purification. Sequencing of the libraries was done on an Illumina HiSeq2000 using paired-end 100 bp reads. The original methods were these. SOAPnuke was used to process the raw data, with reads discarded if the reads contained adapters or uncalled bases, had a mean Phred below 15, or lacked an exact constant-primer or identifier match. High-quality paired reads were merged with COPE v1.2.5, and unique nucleotide sequences were defined as clonotypes. Clonotypes were aligned to IMGT TRBV, TRBD and TRBJ reference segments using MiTCR v1.1. The analysis included only V-J combinations with a frequency above 0.0001, which together covered 99% to 99.2% of the repertoires. The TCS score was defined as F50 (clonal expansion) divided by E x V (chaos), with BLOSUM62-based TCRdist calculated between CDR3 peptides within each V-J. Welch's t-statistics and random forest reduced 500 to 550 V-J features to around 14, which were used in a naive Bayes classifier (R e1071). Using fastp trimming at Q25 and MiXCR clonotype assembly, TCRdb reanalyzed the public sequencing data and kept in-frame beta chains. Rows with a matching CDR3 protein are joined into one entry that keeps the most common DNA and genes. In this record, the V and J calls reflect TCRdb's handling and not the investigators' own analysis. This sample holds 550,000 to 650,000 distinct CDR3 sequences; roughly 13% were observed only once. More than 5% of the sample is taken by the ten largest.

The rearrangement joined TRBV4-3 to TRBJ1-4; 7 of the junction bases match TRBD1. The sample comprised blood. The TCR originated in a woman in her twenties or thirties with Graves' hyperthyroidism that later progressed to Graves' ophthalmopathy. CDR3 region: CASSQGTADNEKLFF. The nucleotide sequence reads TGCGCCAGCAGCCAGGGGACAGCCGATAATGAAAAACTGTTTTTT.